The 23 T cell receptor beta chains below all came from one sample that was sequenced in a study of T cell changes during pregnancy in multiple sclerosis. Assay used: immunoSEQ multiplex PCR; TCRdb lists only in-frame clones, some missing. This sample has tens of thousands of clones; more than 85% occur once, and the top ten carry approximately 3.4%. This specimen was CD4+ T cells from peripheral blood mononuclear cells, taken in the first trimester of pregnancy. These receptor sequences come from a female donor in good health, enrolled as a control in a pregnancy study.

There are a few counts of this clone. The chain recombines TRBV19 with TRBJ1-6; D not certain. Germline V gene sequence: CDR1 LNHDA, CDR2 SQIVND (reference sequence). This CDR3 is 19 amino acids long. V was cut by 7 bases and J by 0 bases, with 22 bases left in between. This CDR3 is CASKDLSGRLASYNSPLHF. Here the CDR3 DNA reads TGTGCCAGTAAGGACCTTAGCGGCCGCCTAGCCTCCTATAATTCACCCCTCCACTTT.

CDR3 sequence reads: CAISESMRDRENSSYNSPLHF. CDR3 in DNA: TGTGCCATCAGTGAGTCGATGCGGGACAGGGAAAATAGCTCCTATAATTCACCCCTCCACTTT. The rearrangement links TRBV10-3 to TRBJ1-6, with 9 bases matching TRBD1. Germline loops: CDR1 ENHRY, CDR2 SYGVKD. This CDR3 is built from 21 residues. With V trimmed by 0 bases and J by 0 bases, 12 bases remained unmatched.

The chain couples TRBV27 to TRBJ1-6; the D gene is possibly TRBD1 (5 bases). V gave up 4 bases and J gave up 6 bases, with 19 bases separating them. Germline lookup yields CDR1 MNHEY and CDR2 SMNVEV (reference sequence). This CDR3 is built from 17 residues. The CDR3 sequence: CASSSRGGEISNSPLHF. The CDR3 coding sequence is TGTGCCAGCAGTTCCCGCGGAGGGGAAATCAGTAATTCACCCCTCCACTTT.

This rearrangement joins TRBV5-1 to TRBJ1-1; maybe TRBD1 (6 bases). In germline, CDR1 is SGHRS, CDR2 YFSETQ. The CDR3 length is 13 residues. Trimming stripped 0 bases from V and 6 bases from J, with 9 bases between. The CDR3 coding sequence is TGCGCCAGCAGCTTGGCAGGGGCAGCTGAAGCTTTCTTT. Amino acid sequence: CASSLAGAAEAFF.

This clone came up once. The chain uses TRBV5-5 and TRBJ2-1, with 7 bases identical to TRBD2. V shed 1 base, J shed 1 base, and the junction held 5 bases outside the gene matches. Germline assignment: CDR1 SGHKS and CDR2 YYEKEE (reference sequence). This CDR3 has 16 residues. The CDR3 sequence: CASSLYSGRSYNEQFF. Written as DNA, the CDR3 is TGTGCCAGCAGCTTGTATTCCGGGAGGTCCTACAATGAGCAGTTCTTC.

Written as DNA, the CDR3 is TGTGCCATCAGTGATTACGGACACGACAATGAGCAGTTCTTC. Amino acids: CAISDYGHDNEQFF. The chain joins TRBV10-3 to TRBJ2-1, with D tentatively TRBD1 (5 bases). This CDR3 spans 14 amino acids. V was trimmed by 3 bases and J by 5 bases, leaving 11 bases between them. In germline, CDR1 is ENHRY, CDR2 SYGVKD.

This chain links TRBV5-4 with TRBJ2-1, with TRBD2 matching over 11 bases. CDR3 length equals 16 residues. The junction had 14 bases not matched to a gene; V was cut back by 7 bases and J by 8 bases. Germline CDR1 SGHNT, CDR2 YYREEE (reference sequence). CDR3 nucleotides: TGTGCCAGCTCCTTGGATAGCGGGGGGGCCATGGATGAGCAGTTCTTC. Amino acids: CASSLDSGGAMDEQFF.

The rearrangement uses TRBV28 and TRBJ1-2, with 12 positions matching TRBD1. The V gene end was trimmed by 4 bases and the J gene end by 7 bases; junction bases not matched to a gene: 7. There are 15 residues in the CDR3. Germline assignment: CDR1 MDHEN and CDR2 SYDVKM. The CDR3 spells CASSSAGQGAGGYTF. The CDR3 DNA reads as TGTGCCAGCAGTTCCGCGGGACAGGGGGCCGGTGGCTACACCTTC.

The chain has TRBV11-3 and TRBJ2-2; TRBD1 might be the D (6 bases). This CDR3 comprises 14 residues. Trimming took off 5 bases at V and 6 bases at J, with 13 bases between the two ends. CDR1 is SGHNT, CDR2 YENEEA, per germline. Here the CDR3 DNA reads TGTGCCAGCAGCCCCGGGCAGGGGTCCGGGGAGCTGTTTTTT. This codes for CASSPGQGSGELFF.

The CDR3: CASSQGLAGVSEQFF. The CDR3 bases are TGTGCCAGCAGTCAGGGACTAGCGGGAGTTTCGGAGCAGTTCTTC. The V gene is TRBV27, the J gene TRBJ2-1; the match to TRBD2 covers 14 bases. The J segment lost 10 bases and the V segment lost 5 bases, leaving 7 bases of the junction unmatched. Germline lookup yields CDR1 MNHEY and CDR2 SMNVEV (reference sequence). The CDR3 sequence is 15 residues long.

The rearrangement links TRBV18 to TRBJ1-2, with a possible D match to TRBD1 (6 bases). This CDR3 is built from 15 residues. Germline CDR1 and CDR2: KGHSH and LQKENI. V gave up 6 bases and J gave up 7 bases, with 21 bases separating them. CDR3 sequence reads: CASSPTGGEIGGYTF. The CDR3 DNA reads as TGTGCCAGCTCGCCGACAGGAGGCGAGATAGGTGGCTACACCTTC. The variable domain in full, completed from reference TRBV18 and TRBJ1-2, reads NAGVMQNPRHLVRRRGQEARLRCSPMKGHSHVYWYRQLPEEGLKFMVYLQKENIIDESGMPKERFSAEFPKEGPSILRIQQVVRGDSAAYFCASSPTGGEIGGYTFGSGTRLTVV.

In its sample, this clone was seen once. The CDR3: CASSSGQANSPLHF. The CDR3 DNA reads TGTGCCAGCAGCTCGGGACAGGCCAATTCACCCCTCCACTTT. The chain couples TRBV5-5 to TRBJ1-6; 8 bases agree with TRBD1. The CDR3 spans 14 residues. Trimming cost V 3 bases and J 7 bases; bases outside gene matches: 3. Germline CDR1 is SGHKS and CDR2 is YYEKEE (reference sequence).

The CDR3 sequence is CASSLEGGGEGSNQPQHF. In DNA, the CDR3 is TGTGCCAGTAGTCTGGAGGGAGGCGGTGAGGGGAGCAATCAGCCCCAGCATTTT. V and J are TRBV19 and TRBJ1-5, with D possibly TRBD1 on 5 matching bases. The length of the CDR3 is 18 residues. The germline V gene has CDR1 LNHDA and CDR2 SQIVND (reference sequence). V lost 5 bases, J lost 1 base, and 21 bases lay in between. Together with reference TRBV19 and TRBJ1-5, the CDR3 gives the full variable domain: DGGITQSPKYLFRKEGQNVTLSCEQNLNHDAMYWYRQDPGQGLRLIYYSQIVNDFQKGDIAEGYSVSREKKESFPLTVTSAQKNPTAFYLCASSLEGGGEGSNQPQHFGDGTRLSIL.

This chain joins TRBV5-1 and TRBJ2-7, with no clear D. Per the germline V gene, CDR1 is SGHRS and CDR2 is YFSETQ. The CDR3 runs to 15 residues. V was pared by 0 bases and J by 2 bases, with 12 bases between. The CDR3 sequence is CASSLDSVQPYEQYF. CDR3 nucleotides: TGCGCCAGCAGCTTGGACAGTGTTCAACCCTACGAGCAGTACTTC. The entire variable domain, with the rest obtained from reference TRBV5-1 and TRBJ2-7, is as follows: KAGVTQTPRYLIKTRGQQVTLSCSPISGHRSVSWYQQTPGQGLQFLFEYFSETQRNKGNFPGRFSGRQFSNSRSEMNVSTLELGDSALYLCASSLDSVQPYEQYFGPGTRLTVT.

The gene calls are TRBV4-2 and TRBJ2-1; TRBD2 aligns across 7 bases. The trim removed 1 base at V and 2 bases at J, leaving 5 bases unmatched. CDR1 is LGHNA, CDR2 YNFKEQ, per germline. The CDR3 has 16 amino acids. CDR3 region: CASSQGAGLTYNEQFF. CDR3 DNA: TGTGCCAGCAGCCAAGGGGCGGGACTAACCTACAATGAGCAGTTCTTC.

The chain joins TRBV5-6 to TRBJ2-2; 8 nucleotides line up with TRBD2. CDR1 and CDR2 (germline): SGHDT, YYEEEE. This CDR3 spans 15 amino acids. V gave up 4 bases and J gave up 7 bases; unmatched junction bases: 9. In DNA, the CDR3 is TGTGCCAGCAGCCCTGAAGCGGGAGTAATCGGGGAGCTGTTTTTT. The encoded protein is CASSPEAGVIGELFF. The variable domain in full, completed from reference TRBV5-6 and TRBJ2-2, reads DAGVTQSPTHLIKTRGQQVTLRCSPKSGHDTVSWYQQALGQGPQFIFQYYEEEERQRGNFPDRFSGHQFPNYSSELNVNALLLGDSALYLCASSPEAGVIGELFFGEGSRLTVL.

This clone was seen only once. V usage is TRBV18 and J usage is TRBJ1-3; no reliable D call. Germline lookup yields CDR1 KGHSH and CDR2 LQKENI. The CDR3 is 15 residues long. Trimming pared 3 bases from V and 0 bases from J, leaving 9 bases between. Here the CDR3 DNA reads TGTGCCAGCTCACCCCCAGGATCCTCTGGAAACACCATATATTTT. Residues: CASSPPGSSGNTIYF.

Comment on this clone: The same CDR3 also results from other DNA sequences found in this sample. The chain carries TRBV28 and TRBJ1-2; D is perhaps TRBD1 (5 bases). With 3 bases removed from V and 1 base from J, the gap between germline ends came to 6 bases. CDR1 and CDR2 from the germline V gene are MDHEN and SYDVKM. The CDR3 is 13 residues long. CDR3 region: CASSLGGNYGYTF. CDR3 in DNA: TGTGCCAGCAGTTTGGGGGGTAACTATGGCTACACCTTC.

The genes are TRBV12-5 and TRBJ1-1, with D possibly TRBD1 on 6 matching bases. The CDR3 is 17 amino acids. Trimming shortened V by 2 bases and J by 4 bases, and 20 bases separated the two germline ends. Germline V lookup: CDR1 LGHNT, CDR2 FRNRAP. This chain's CDR3 is CASGLTRQESYFTEAFF. The CDR3 DNA is TGTGCTAGTGGTTTGACTCGACAGGAATCTTATTTCACTGAAGCTTTCTTT. Filled out from reference TRBV12-5 and TRBJ1-1, the complete variable domain reads DARVTQTPRHKVTEMGQEVTMRCQPILGHNTVFWYRQTMMQGLELLAYFRNRAPLDDSGMPKDRFSAEMPDATLATLKIQPSEPRDSAVYFCASGLTRQESYFTEAFFGQGTRLTVV.

As DNA, the CDR3 is TGTGCCAGCAGCCCACTAGCGGGACGCTACTACGAGCAGTACTTC. Its translation is CASSPLAGRYYEQYF. The chain uses TRBV7-2 and TRBJ2-7, with 10 bases identical to TRBD2. Germline V gives CDR1 SGHTA, CDR2 FQGNSA. This CDR3 contains 15 residues. Germline trimming cut 5 bases from V and 3 bases from J; bases unmatched to any gene: 7.

The chain joins TRBV6-6 to TRBJ2-7, with 7 bases matching TRBD1. The CDR3 runs 15 residues. Germline V gene data show CDR1 as MNHNY and CDR2 as SVGAGI (reference sequence). Losses at the gene ends were 6 bases for V and 3 bases for J; bases not matched to a gene: 11. The CDR3 spells CASSPRDSLIYEQYF. As DNA, the CDR3 is TGTGCCAGCAGCCCCCGGGACAGCCTTATCTACGAGCAGTACTTC.

The chain combines TRBV7-2 with TRBJ2-2, with D possibly TRBD1 on 6 matching bases. CDR3 size: 14 residues. Trimming took off 4 bases at V and 1 base at J, with 7 bases between the two ends. Germline V gene lookup returns CDR1 SGHTA and CDR2 FQGNSA. CDR3 residues: CASSWTENTGELFF. In nucleotides, the CDR3 is TGTGCCAGCAGCTGGACAGAGAACACCGGGGAGCTGTTTTTT.

CDR3 protein: CASSVEKGLAGELFF. The DNA for the CDR3 is TGTGCCAGCAGTGTCGAAAAGGGGTTAGCCGGGGAGCTGTTTTTT. J is TRBJ2-2 and V is TRBV2; tentative D call: TRBD1 (5 bases). Germline CDR1 reads SNHLY; CDR2 reads FYNNEI. This CDR3 is 15 amino acids long. The V end lost 4 bases, the J end lost 6 bases, and 15 bases lay between the germline ends. The entire variable domain, with the rest obtained from reference TRBV2 and TRBJ2-2, is as follows: EPEVTQTPSHQVTQMGQEVILRCVPISNHLYFYWYRQILGQKVEFLVSFYNNEISEKSEIFDDQFSVERPDGSNFTLKIRSTKLEDSAMYFCASSVEKGLAGELFFGEGSRLTVL.